This T cell receptor (beta chain) comes out of a study of technical replicates of blood from a handful of donors. V was pared by 0 bases and J by 2 bases, with 6 bases of the junction left unmatched. The CDR3 length is 16 residues. Germline V gene sequence: CDR1 SGDLS, CDR2 YYNGEE. Sequencing was performed with immunoSEQ multiplex PCR; in TCRdb, only in-frame clones are kept and a portion is missing. Of tens of thousands of clones listed, 95% are singletons. This clonotype originated in a human donor in good health. This chain connects TRBV9 to TRBJ1-2; 8 nucleotides agree with TRBD1. Input material: T cells isolated from PBMCs. The CDR3 region has the DNA TGTGCCAGCAGCGTAGCTGGGCAGGGGGCGAACTATGGCTACACCTTC. Residues: CASSVAGQGANYGYTF.